This T cell receptor beta chain originates from a study of T cells after yellow fever vaccination. Study as a whole: Fractions of limited cellularity were prepared by means of SMART-Seq v4 Ultra Low Input. Study results and caveats: Primary-vaccination clones mostly resurfaced post-booster (nearly 97% CD4, under 90% CD8).

The germline V gene has CDR1 SGHRS and CDR2 YFSETQ. With 1 base removed from V and 7 bases from J, the gap between germline ends came to 15 bases. The CDR3 consists of 14 residues. This clonotype was recorded many times. Antigen specificity is unknown. TCRdb recomputed calls from the 5' RACE reads with MiXCR, one row per CDR3 protein. The table has a few hundred thousand distinct CDR3 sequences, roughly 3.5% seen once. This TCR derives from a man younger than 30 who received the YFV17D yellow fever vaccine. The sample was PBMCs, taken on the day of the yellow fever booster vaccination. The rearrangement uses TRBV5-1 and TRBJ2-7; D possibly corresponds to TRBD1 (5 bases). DNA of the CDR3: TGCGCCAGCAGCTTGAACGGCGAAAGGGGAGAGCAGTACGTC. Translation gives CASSLNGERGEQYV.